The rows below give T cell receptor beta chains drawn from one sample of a study of cytomegalovirus exposure and HLA in healthy donors. Some clones are missing from TCRdb's copy, which holds only in-frame ones; the method was immunoSEQ multiplex PCR. Here the sample spans 200,000 to 250,000 clones, around four fifths being singletons. The material sequenced was PBMCs. The receptor source for this set is a woman in her late teens or twenties in good health and CMV-seronegative. The CDR3 runs from the conserved cysteine through the conserved F or W. D genes are given only for firm matches. A row's size may be missing; if present it is once, few, many or a size class.

v_gene	d_gene	abundance	j_gene	CDR3nt	CDR3aa
TRBV2	NA	NA	TRBJ1-5	TGTGCCAGCAGCGTCGGACAGAGTGGCAATCAGCCCCAGCATTTT	CASSVGQSGNQPQHF
TRBV30	NA	NA	TRBJ2-1	TGTGCCTGGAGAAAAGAGCGGAGCCCCTACAATGAGCAGTTCTTC	CAWRKERSPYNEQFF
TRBV5-1	TRBD2	once	TRBJ2-1	TGCGCCAGCAGCTTGCAGGGTAGCGGGGGGGCCTTTGAGCAGTTCTTC	CASSLQGSGGAFEQFF
TRBV10-3	TRBD1	NA	TRBJ1-2	TGTGCCATCGGGGACAGGGCCCCTATGGGCTACACCTTC	CAIGDRAPMGYTF
TRBV5-1	NA	NA	TRBJ2-7	TGCGCCAGCAGCCAAGAGTACGAGCAGTACTTC	CASSQEYEQYF
TRBV13	NA	NA	TRBJ2-5	TGTGCCAGCAGCTCCCGCCAAGAGACCCAGTACTTC	CASSSRQETQYF
TRBV6-5	NA	NA	TRBJ1-3	TGTGCCAGCAGTGCGACAGGATACTCTGGAAACACCATATATTTT	CASSATGYSGNTIYF
TRBV7-6	TRBD2	NA	TRBJ2-7	TGTGCCAGCAGCTGGACTAGCGGGGGGAACTACGAGCAGTACTTC	CASSWTSGGNYEQYF
TRBV15	NA	NA	TRBJ1-5	TGTGCCACCAGCAGTTTCTGGGTGCGGGGTGGTGACCATCAGCCCCAGCATTTT	CATSSFWVRGGDHQPQHF
TRBV30	NA	NA	TRBJ1-5	TGTGCCTCTACGAGCAATCAGCCCCAGCATTTT	CASTSNQPQHF
TRBV29-1	TRBD1	once	TRBJ2-3	TGCAGCGGTTCGACAGGGGCCCGCACAGATACGCAGTATTTT	CSGSTGARTDTQYF
TRBV6-1	NA	NA	TRBJ2-7	TGTGCCAGCACGGGCAGCTTCTCCTACGAGCAGTACTTC	CASTGSFSYEQYF
TRBV11-1	NA	NA	TRBJ2-3	TGTGCCAGCAGCCCTGGACCCACAGATACGCAGTATTTT	CASSPGPTDTQYF
TRBV30	TRBD1	NA	TRBJ1-5	TGTGCCGGGGAGACAGGGAGTTATAGCAATCAGCCCCAGCATTTT	CAGETGSYSNQPQHF
TRBV5-1	TRBD1	NA	TRBJ1-1	TGCGCCAGCAGCCCCAGGGGGTTAAACACTGAAGCTTTCTTT	CASSPRGLNTEAFF
TRBV11-2	NA	once	TRBJ2-7	TGTGCCAGCAGCTCAAATAGGTATTCCTACGAGCAGTACTTC	CASSSNRYSYEQYF
TRBV9	TRBD2	few	TRBJ2-2	TGTGCCAGCAGCGTAGACACTAGCGGATACACCGGGGAGCTGTTTTTT	CASSVDTSGYTGELFF
TRBV5-1	TRBD2	NA	TRBJ2-1	TGCGCCAGCAGCTTGTCAGCGTTACTAGCGTCCAAGGGGAATGAGCAGTTCTTC	CASSLSALLASKGNEQFF
TRBV6-5	NA	NA	TRBJ1-2	TGTGCCAGCAGTAGACCCGGACATACAGGGTATGGCTACACCTTC	CASSRPGHTGYGYTF
TRBV7-7	NA	NA	TRBJ1-1	TGTGCTAGCAGCTTCGCAAAGAACACTGAAGCTTTCTTT	CASSFAKNTEAFF
TRBV6-1	NA	NA	TRBJ2-3	TGTGCCAGCAGCACTACCCGCCACACAGATACGCAGTATTTT	CASSTTRHTDTQYF
TRBV6-1	TRBD1	NA	TRBJ1-5	TGTGCCAGCAGTCCTCTCGGGACAGGGAGGCCCCAGCATTTT	CASSPLGTGRPQHF
TRBV20-1	NA	NA	TRBJ2-1	TGCAGTGCGCAGTACAATGAGCAGTTCTTC	CSAQYNEQFF
TRBV5-1	NA	NA	TRBJ1-4	TGCGCCAGCAGCTTGGGCCAGATAGGTGAAAAACTGTTTTTT	CASSLGQIGEKLFF
TRBV27	NA	NA	TRBJ2-1	TGTGCCAGCAGTTTATCAGCGGGCCTACGGGCCGTGAGCTCCTACAATGAGCAGTTCTTC	CASSLSAGLRAVSSYNEQFF
TRBV5-1	TRBD1	once	TRBJ2-1	TGCGCCAGCCTACAAGGACAGGGGGCCTACAATGAGCAGTTCTTC	CASLQGQGAYNEQFF
TRBV5-1	NA	NA	TRBJ1-6	TGCGCCAGCAGCTTGGCCCGGGTTGAGTCACCCCTCCACTTT	CASSLARVESPLHF
TRBV9	NA	few	TRBJ1-5	TGTGCCAGCAGCGTAGGCCATAGGAATCAGCCCCAGCATTTT	CASSVGHRNQPQHF
TRBV9	TRBD2	NA	TRBJ2-7	TGTGCCAGCAGCCCCAGCGGGGGGACAATCTACGAGCAGTACTTC	CASSPSGGTIYEQYF
TRBV7-9	NA	NA	TRBJ1-1	TGTGCCAGCAGCTTGGGCGGACCAGCTTTCTTT	CASSLGGPAFF
TRBV5-8	NA	NA	TRBJ2-7	TGTGCCAGCAGCCTGACTACGGGACGGACGAGGGAGCAGTACTTC	CASSLTTGRTREQYF
TRBV11-1	TRBD1	NA	TRBJ1-1	TGTGCCAGCAGCCGGGACAGAAACGAAGCTTTCTTT	CASSRDRNEAFF
TRBV2	TRBD2	NA	TRBJ2-2	TGTGCCAGCAGTGCTAGCGGCTACACCGGGGAGCTGTTTTTT	CASSASGYTGELFF
TRBV9	NA	NA	TRBJ1-1	TGTGCCAGCAGCGGGACGGTGAACACTGAAGCTTTCTTT	CASSGTVNTEAFF
TRBV12-5	TRBD1	once	TRBJ2-7	TGTGCTAGTGGTTTGACCCCCCCGACAGGGAGTGAGCAGTACTTC	CASGLTPPTGSEQYF
TRBV6-1	TRBD2	NA	TRBJ2-1	TGTGCCAGCAGTGAAGCTTGGGTGGCGGGGGGTAGTAAGCAGTTCTTC	CASSEAWVAGGSKQFF
TRBV6-4	NA	few	TRBJ1-1	TGTGCCAGCAGTGAAGTTTTCGGGGGGACTGAAGCTTTCTTT	CASSEVFGGTEAFF
TRBV5-1	NA	NA	TRBJ2-1	TGCGCCAGCAGCTTGGATGAGGGGGGGAACAATGAGCAGTTCTTC	CASSLDEGGNNEQFF
TRBV4-1	NA	NA	TRBJ1-1	TGCGCCAGCGGGGGGTACGGGAACACTGAAGCTTTCTTT	CASGGYGNTEAFF
TRBV18	NA	NA	TRBJ2-3	TGTGCCAGCTCACCACGAGATACGCAGTATTTT	CASSPRDTQYF
TRBV19	NA	NA	TRBJ2-7	TGTGCCAGTAGTATGAGAGAGGGGTGGACCTACGAGCAGTACTTC	CASSMREGWTYEQYF
TRBV27	NA	NA	TRBJ2-6	TGTGCCAGCAGGGACAACACTGGGGCCAACGTCCTGACTTTC	CASRDNTGANVLTF
TRBV15	NA	NA	TRBJ2-7	TGTGCCACCAGCGGGCGAAACAATAGCGGCTCCTACGAGCAGTACTTC	CATSGRNNSGSYEQYF
TRBV12-5	TRBD1	NA	TRBJ2-1	TGTGCTAGTGGTTTGGAGGGGACAGGGGGAGTTCGTATGGGGCAGTTCTTC	CASGLEGTGGVRMGQFF